This T cell receptor beta chain was retrieved from a study of blood T cell repertoires in COVID-19. Study details: Both acute and convalescent COVID-19 samples were obtained from the United States, Italy and Spain.

Data came from immunoSEQ multiplex PCR; TCRdb stores just in-frame clones and leaves some out. The repertoire holds about 15,000 clones, with roughly 86% as singletons. The J segment lost 8 bases and the V segment lost 4 bases, leaving 5 bases of the junction unmatched. The CDR3 contains 15 residues. The germline gives CDR1 PRHDT, CDR2 FYEKMQ (reference sequence). Only one count was recorded for this clone. The material sequenced was peripheral blood. The V gene is TRBV13, the J gene TRBJ2-1, with 13 bases matching TRBD2. The receptor was derived from a human donor in a cohort sampled during active COVID-19. The CDR3 sequence: CASSYRTSGGYEQFF. The CDR3 bases are TGTGCCAGCAGCTACCGGACTAGCGGGGGCTATGAGCAGTTCTTC.